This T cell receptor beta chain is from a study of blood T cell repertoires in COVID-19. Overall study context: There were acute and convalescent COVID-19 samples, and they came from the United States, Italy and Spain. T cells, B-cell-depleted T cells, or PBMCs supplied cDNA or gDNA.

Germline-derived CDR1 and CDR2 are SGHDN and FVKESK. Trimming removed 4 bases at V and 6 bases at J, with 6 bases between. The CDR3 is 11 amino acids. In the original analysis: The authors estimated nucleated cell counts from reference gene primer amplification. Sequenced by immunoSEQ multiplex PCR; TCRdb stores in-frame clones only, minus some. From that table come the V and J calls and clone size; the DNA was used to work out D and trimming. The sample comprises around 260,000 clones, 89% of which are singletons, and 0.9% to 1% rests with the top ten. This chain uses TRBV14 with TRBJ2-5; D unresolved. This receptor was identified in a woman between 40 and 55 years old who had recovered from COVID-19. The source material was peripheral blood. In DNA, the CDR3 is TGTGCCAGCAGCCTTGGGCAGACCCAGTACTTC. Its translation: CASSLGQTQYF.